This T cell receptor beta chain is drawn from a study of blood T cell repertoires in COVID-19. Study at large: PBMCs, B-cell-depleted T cells, or T cells were the source of the cDNA or gDNA that made up the material.

Only in-frame clones appear in the TCRdb table, and some are missing; sequencing was by immunoSEQ multiplex PCR. The sample includes about 58,000 clones, 85% to 90% of them seen just once. The V segment lost 2 bases and the J segment 2 bases; nucleotides outside the gene matches: 0. This CDR3 is built from 14 residues. Per germline, CDR1 MNHNY and CDR2 SVGAGI (reference sequence). This clone was seen more than once but under ten times. Sequencing input: peripheral blood. This clonotype originated in a man aged 55-75 years with acute or convalescent COVID-19. The genes are TRBV6-6 and TRBJ2-7; TRBD2 matches 10 bases. CDR3 in DNA: TGTGCCAGCAGTTACACTAGCGGGACCTACGAGCAGTACTTC. Translating gives CASSYTSGTYEQYF.